A selection of T cell receptor beta chains follows, all from one sample in a study of T cells in Graves' hyperthyroidism and ophthalmopathy. TCRdb re-called the multiplex PCR reads with MiXCR, one entry per CDR3 protein. The data contain about 98,000 distinct CDR3 sequences, roughly 40% of them seen just once; the ten biggest clones take up 10%. Sequencing was performed on peripheral blood or thyroid tissue (not recorded which). These receptors all come from a woman in her thirties with Graves' hyperthyroidism. CDR3s include the opening cysteine and the closing phenylalanine or tryptophan. D genes are given only for firm matches. For some rows the clone size is stated as once, few or many, or as a class when expanded; others skip it.

cdr3_nt: TGTGCCAACAGCCAAGGACATGGCCAAGAGACCCAGTACTTC; cdr3_aa: CANSQGHGQETQYF; j_call: TRBJ2-5; clone_size: .; d_call: .; v_call: TRBV7-9
cdr3_nt: TGTGCCAGCAACTCGCGGGACAGGGACTACGAGCAGTACTTC; cdr3_aa: CASNSRDRDYEQYF; j_call: TRBJ2-7; clone_size: many; d_call: TRBD1; v_call: TRBV2
cdr3_nt: TGTGCCAGCTGGTCGACGGAGAACACTGAAGCTTTCTTT; cdr3_aa: CASWSTENTEAFF; j_call: TRBJ1-1; clone_size: many; d_call: .; v_call: TRBV2
cdr3_nt: TGTGCCAGCAGTTTCCCCAGAGATCGGGGGTACGGGACTGAAGCTTTCTTT; cdr3_aa: CASSFPRDRGYGTEAFF; j_call: TRBJ1-1; clone_size: .; d_call: .; v_call: TRBV7-2
cdr3_nt: TGTGCCAGCAGTTTACGGGGACAGGGAGAGACCGGGGAGCTGTTTTTT; cdr3_aa: CASSLRGQGETGELFF; j_call: TRBJ2-2; clone_size: many; d_call: TRBD1; v_call: TRBV12-3/TRBV12-4
cdr3_nt: TGTGCCAGCAAATGGAGGGGGAGAAATCAGCCCCAGCATTTT; cdr3_aa: CASKWRGRNQPQHF; j_call: TRBJ1-5; clone_size: many; d_call: .; v_call: TRBV2
cdr3_nt: TGTGCCAGCAGCCGTCAGGGTGGTGAAGGTCAGCCCCAGCATTTT; cdr3_aa: CASSRQGGEGQPQHF; j_call: TRBJ1-5; clone_size: many; d_call: .; v_call: TRBV3-1
cdr3_nt: TGTGCCAGCAGTCACCCGAAGGGGAAGGTGAACACTGAAGCTTTCTTT; cdr3_aa: CASSHPKGKVNTEAFF; j_call: TRBJ1-1; clone_size: many; d_call: .; v_call: TRBV7-9
cdr3_nt: TGCGCCAGCAGTGGGACAGGGCCAGATGAAGCTTTCTTT; cdr3_aa: CASSGTGPDEAFF; j_call: TRBJ1-1; clone_size: once; d_call: TRBD1; v_call: TRBV10-2
cdr3_nt: TGTGCCATCAGTGCGGCAGGACTGGGAAACACCGGGGAGCTGTTTTTT; cdr3_aa: CAISAAGLGNTGELFF; j_call: TRBJ2-2; clone_size: medium-sized; d_call: .; v_call: TRBV10-3
cdr3_nt: TGTGCCAGCAGCTTGGGACGAACGGGGGGAGAGACCCAGTACTTC; cdr3_aa: CASSLGRTGGETQYF; j_call: TRBJ2-5; clone_size: many; d_call: TRBD2; v_call: TRBV5-8
cdr3_nt: TGTGCCAGCAGCTCGAGGACGGATTATAATTCACCCCTCCACTTT; cdr3_aa: CASSSRTDYNSPLHF; j_call: TRBJ1-6; clone_size: .; d_call: .; v_call: TRBV7-3
cdr3_nt: TGTGCCAGCAGCTTTGCGGGGGGCGATGAAAAACTGTTTTTT; cdr3_aa: CASSFAGGDEKLFF; j_call: TRBJ1-4; clone_size: .; d_call: .; v_call: TRBV7-9
cdr3_nt: TGTGCCAGTAGCACGTATCGGGACGGGGAGCTGTACTTC; cdr3_aa: CASSTYRDGELYF; j_call: TRBJ2-7; clone_size: once; d_call: .; v_call: TRBV19
cdr3_nt: TGTGCCACCAGCAGAGGACTAGCGGGAGTCTACGAGCAGTACTTC; cdr3_aa: CATSRGLAGVYEQYF; j_call: TRBJ2-7; clone_size: .; d_call: TRBD2; v_call: TRBV15
cdr3_nt: TGTGCCAGCAGCCGTAAAGTGAACACTGAAGCTTTCTTT; cdr3_aa: CASSRKVNTEAFF; j_call: TRBJ1-1; clone_size: many; d_call: .; v_call: TRBV3-1
cdr3_nt: TGTGCCACCAGCAGAGATCTTAGGGATGGAGAGACCCAGTACTTC; cdr3_aa: CATSRDLRDGETQYF; j_call: TRBJ2-5; clone_size: medium-sized; d_call: .; v_call: TRBV15
cdr3_nt: TGTGCCAGCAGCTTAATTAGCGGGTCATCCTACGAGCAGTACTTC; cdr3_aa: CASSLISGSSYEQYF; j_call: TRBJ2-7; clone_size: many; d_call: TRBD2; v_call: TRBV11-2
cdr3_nt: TGCAGCGTTGAGGGCCGGGCGGGTGGCTACACCTTC; cdr3_aa: CSVEGRAGGYTF; j_call: TRBJ1-2; clone_size: .; d_call: .; v_call: TRBV29-1
cdr3_nt: TGTGCCAGCAGCCCCCCCCCGGGACAGACGAACACCGGGGAGACCCAGTACTTC; cdr3_aa: CASSPPPGQTNTGETQYF; j_call: TRBJ2-5; clone_size: many; d_call: TRBD1; v_call: TRBV7-9
cdr3_nt: TGTGCCACCAGTGAGCCCTGGACAGTCTTCTACTACGAGCAGTACTTC; cdr3_aa: CATSEPWTVFYYEQYF; j_call: TRBJ2-7; clone_size: .; d_call: .; v_call: TRBV24-1
cdr3_nt: TGTGCCAGCAGTTTGATCGGGCCCATACATTTT; cdr3_aa: CASSLIGPIHF; j_call: TRBJ1-3; clone_size: .; d_call: .; v_call: TRBV12-3/TRBV12-4
cdr3_nt: TGTGCCAGCAGCGAGTCGGGGTCAGGGTTCAATCAGCCCCAGCATTTT; cdr3_aa: CASSESGSGFNQPQHF; j_call: TRBJ1-5; clone_size: .; d_call: .; v_call: TRBV7-2
cdr3_nt: TGTGCCTGGAGAGGGCTTACCTACGAGCAGTACTTC; cdr3_aa: CAWRGLTYEQYF; j_call: TRBJ2-7; clone_size: many; d_call: .; v_call: TRBV30